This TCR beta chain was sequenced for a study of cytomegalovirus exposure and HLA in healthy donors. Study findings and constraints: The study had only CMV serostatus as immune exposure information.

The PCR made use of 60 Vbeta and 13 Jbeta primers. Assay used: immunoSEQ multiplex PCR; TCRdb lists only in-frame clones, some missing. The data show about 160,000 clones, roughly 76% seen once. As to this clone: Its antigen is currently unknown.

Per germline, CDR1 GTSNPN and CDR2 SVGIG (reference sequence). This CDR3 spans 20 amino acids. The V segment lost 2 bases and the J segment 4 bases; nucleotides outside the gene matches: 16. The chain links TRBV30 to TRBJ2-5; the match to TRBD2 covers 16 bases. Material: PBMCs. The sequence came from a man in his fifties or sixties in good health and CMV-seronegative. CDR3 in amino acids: CAWSPPGTSGGAGNGETQYF. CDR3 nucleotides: TGTGCCTGGAGTCCGCCCGGGACTAGCGGGGGGGCAGGGAACGGAGAGACCCAGTACTTC.